A single sample is the source of the 23 T cell receptor beta chains below, sequenced in a study of T-cell reconstitution after alpha-beta-depleted transplantation in children. TCRbeta library construction was performed incorporating unique molecular identifiers. TCRdb re-analysed the PCR reads in MiXCR, keeping a single row per CDR3 protein. The profile shows 780,000 or so distinct CDR3 sequences, about 15% of them singletons. Sequencing used PBMCs, mostly from graft donor cells, obtained 360 days after TCRalphabeta/CD19-depleted stem cell transplant. The receptors originated from a male patient younger than 18 who had a stem cell transplant for acute lymphoblastic leukemia, so the T cells may come from the graft donor.

This clonotype has only one observation. The V and J genes are TRBV12-3 or TRBV12-4 and TRBJ1-5; TRBD1 aligns across 9 bases. The CDR3 totals 15 residues. Trimming cost V 5 bases and J 5 bases; bases outside gene matches: 7. This CDR3 is CASSQGGTGYQPQHF. The CDR3 nucleotides are TGTGCCAGCAGTCAAGGTGGGACAGGGTATCAGCCCCAGCATTTT.

This clonotype turned up a few times. This sequence joins TRBV5-6 and TRBJ2-7, with 7 bases lining up with TRBD2. V was clipped by 2 bases and J by 1 base; unmatched bases: 9. The CDR3 sequence is 16 residues long. CDR1 is SGHDT and CDR2 is YYEEEE in the germline V gene. CDR3 nucleotides: TGTGCCAGCAGCTTAGTGCATAGCGGGCCTTCCTACGAGCAGTACTTC. Protein: CASSLVHSGPSYEQYF.

This clonotype showed up many times. This chain links TRBV7-8 with TRBJ2-5; no clear D. This CDR3 comprises 14 residues. Germline loops: CDR1 SGHVS, CDR2 FQNEAQ. The germline V and J ends were trimmed by 5 bases and 2 bases, with 12 bases remaining between them. CDR3 sequence (DNA): TGTGCCAGCAGCCCACGTAACCCACAAGAGACCCAGTACTTC. It specifies CASSPRNPQETQYF.

The CDR3, as DNA: TGTGCCAGCTTGAGTCCCCCCCCCGGGGAGCTGTTTTTT. It yields the protein CASLSPPPGELFF. The chain combines TRBV6-1 with TRBJ2-2, with D hard to call. Looked up from germline, CDR1 is MNHNS and CDR2 is SASEGT. The CDR3 covers 13 residues. The V and J ends lost 8 bases and 6 bases respectively, with 13 bases between them.

This clonotype appeared a few times. The chain is built from TRBV12-5 and TRBJ2-2, with D possibly TRBD1 on 5 matching bases. This CDR3 has 14 amino acids. The ends were cut back, 7 bases at V and 6 bases at J, with 15 bases in the middle. Per germline, CDR1 LGHNT and CDR2 FRNRAP. The CDR3 region is CASAPSQGPGELFF. The CDR3 nucleotides read TGTGCTAGTGCCCCTTCCCAGGGTCCCGGGGAGCTGTTTTTT.

This clonotype was recorded a few times. V is TRBV5-1 and J is TRBJ1-1; maybe TRBD1 (6 bases). CDR1 SGHRS and CDR2 YFSETQ come from the germline V gene. The CDR3 totals 14 residues. V was trimmed by 0 bases and J by 5 bases, leaving 11 bases between them. The DNA for the CDR3 is TGCGCCAGCAGCTTGGATAGGGGGTGGACTGAAGCTTTCTTT. Translating it yields CASSLDRGWTEAFF.

Only a few counts were recorded for this clonotype. V and J are TRBV11-2 and TRBJ2-7; 11 nucleotides line up with TRBD1. CDR3 length: 16 residues. Germline V gives CDR1 SGHAT, CDR2 FQNNGV. V trimming: 4 bases; J trimming: 4 bases; junction bases outside the gene matches: 9. CDR3 coding DNA: TGTGCCAGCAGCTCAAACCGGGACAGGGGGGTGTACGAGCAGTACTTC. Amino acid sequence: CASSSNRDRGVYEQYF.

This clonotype came up a few times. The V call is TRBV5-6, the J call TRBJ2-5, with 8 bases lining up with TRBD2. Germline CDR1 is SGHDT and CDR2 is YYEEEE. The CDR3 runs to 17 residues. The V segment lost 3 bases and the J segment 5 bases; nucleotides outside the gene matches: 15. The CDR3 DNA is TGTGCCAGCAGCTGGAGGTTGTTGGCGGGAGGTATCGAGACCCAGTACTTC. Protein product: CASSWRLLAGGIETQYF.

The V gene is TRBV9, the J gene TRBJ2-4, with D possibly being TRBD1 or TRBD2 (5 bases each). Germline CDR1 SGDLS, CDR2 YYNGEE. Between the trimmed V and J ends, which lost 3 bases and 9 bases, there was a span of 16 bases. The CDR3 runs to 14 residues. The CDR3 spells CASSGGRGQGIQYF. The CDR3 DNA sequence: TGTGCCAGCAGCGGCGGACGGGGCCAAGGCATTCAGTACTTC.

This clonotype occurred many times. The J gene is TRBJ2-2, the V gene TRBV5-1, with 14 positions matching TRBD2. The CDR3 runs 18 residues. The junction had 7 bases not matched to a gene; V was cut back by 6 bases and J by 0 bases. CDR1 and CDR2 (germline): SGHRS, YFSETQ. DNA for the CDR3: TGCGCCAGCATGATGACTAGCGGGAGGGACGCGAACACCGGGGAGCTGTTTTTT. This encodes CASMMTSGRDANTGELFF.

The sample holds a few counts of this clonotype. The rearrangement uses TRBV5-5 and TRBJ1-4; no firm D call. V shed 2 bases and J shed 0 bases, with 5 bases lying between them. The germline V gene has CDR1 SGHKS and CDR2 YYEKEE (reference sequence). The CDR3 spans 14 residues. For the CDR3, the DNA is TGTGCCAGCAGCTTCCTTGCAACTAATGAAAAACTGTTTTTT. Protein: CASSFLATNEKLFF.

Note on this clonotype: Its ends do not fully match the called genes, so a read error is possible. The V and J genes are TRBV6-1 and TRBJ2-7; D is unresolved. CDR3 size: 14 residues. The germline V gene has CDR1 MNHNS and CDR2 SASEGT. CDR3 region: CARSEGTGPWEQYF. The CDR3 DNA follows: TGTGCCAGAAGTGAAGGAACCGGGCCCTGGGAGCAGTACTTC.

In the case of this clonotype: Sequence at one end of the junction differs from germline and may be a read error. This chain joins TRBV6-5 and TRBJ2-7, with a tentative D call TRBD1 (6 bases). CDR3 length equals 17 residues. From germline, CDR1 is MNHEY and CDR2 SVGAGI. The DNA for the CDR3 is TGTGCCATCAGTTACAGGACAGTGCCGTACTCCGACTACGAGCAGTACTTC. It translates to CAISYRTVPYSDYEQYF.

Worth noting for this clonotype: One junction end disagrees with the germline gene, perhaps due to a read error. The J gene is TRBJ2-4, the V gene TRBV9; 13 nucleotides align to TRBD2. The CDR3 length is 17 residues. Germline V gene lookup returns CDR1 SGDLS and CDR2 YYNGEE. The CDR3 reads CASTTRLAGGSKSIQYF. Written as DNA, the CDR3 is TGTGCCAGCACCACCCGACTAGCGGGAGGCAGTAAAAGCATTCAGTACTTC.

The CDR3 DNA reads as TGTGCCAGCAGTTTCTCAGGACAGTACGAGCAGTACTTC. It yields the protein CASSFSGQYEQYF. This chain links TRBV27 with TRBJ2-7; weak D call: TRBD1 (6 bases). Between the trimmed V and J ends, which lost 3 bases and 4 bases, there was a span of 10 bases. Germline CDR1 MNHEY, CDR2 SMNVEV (reference sequence). The CDR3 runs to 13 residues.

The table lists this clonotype with a few counts. This rearrangement joins TRBV27 to TRBJ2-7; possibly TRBD1 for D (6 bases). V lost 6 bases and J 0 bases, leaving 12 bases between the germline ends. The germline V gene has CDR1 MNHEY and CDR2 SMNVEV (reference sequence). The CDR3 runs to 14 residues. CDR3 loop: CASRVKGVSYEQYF. CDR3 coding DNA: TGTGCCAGCAGGGTTAAGGGGGTCTCCTACGAGCAGTACTTC.

This chain joins TRBV5-1 and TRBJ2-4, with TRBD2 identical over 10 bases. The CDR3 consists of 15 residues. Germline V gene data show CDR1 as SGHRS and CDR2 as YFSETQ. V shed 4 bases, J shed 1 base, and the junction held 2 bases outside the gene matches. The CDR3 sequence is CASSAGLAAKNIQYF. DNA of the CDR3: TGCGCCAGCAGCGCGGGACTAGCGGCCAAAAACATTCAGTACTTC.

This clonotype was seen more than once but under ten times. The genes are TRBV6-5 and TRBJ2-5; 7 bases are shared with TRBD1. Germline V lookup: CDR1 MNHEY, CDR2 SVGAGI. CDR3 length: 14 amino acids. V shed 4 bases and J 1 base; nucleotides not matched to a gene: 3. In DNA form, the CDR3 reads TGTGCCAGCAGTTTCTGGGACAGCCAAGAGACCCAGTACTTC. Translated: CASSFWDSQETQYF.

This clonotype was picked up many times. The chain links TRBV5-1 to TRBJ2-1; the D gene is possibly TRBD2 (5 bases). Germline CDR1 reads SGHRS; CDR2 reads YFSETQ. Deletions cut 0 bases from V and 2 bases from J, with 9 bases between. This CDR3 region has 15 residues. CDR3 in DNA: TGCGCCAGCAGCTTGGCCGGGATACCCTACAATGAGCAGTTCTTC. This codes for CASSLAGIPYNEQFF.

This clonotype turned up a few times. V gene TRBV7-9 combines with J gene TRBJ2-7; 11 bases are a match to TRBD2. Germline V gene sequence: CDR1 SEHNR, CDR2 FQNEAQ (reference sequence). After removal of 0 bases from V and 0 bases from J, the junction contained 4 bases not matched to a gene. This CDR3 has 17 residues. CDR3 nucleotide sequence: TGTGCCAGCAGCTTAGCAATAGCGGGGGGGCCCTCCTACGAGCAGTACTTC. Translated: CASSLAIAGGPSYEQYF.

The gene calls are TRBV20-1 and TRBJ2-7; no reliable D call. This CDR3 comprises 13 residues. Germline V gives CDR1 DFQATT, CDR2 SNEGSKA (reference sequence). Trimming took off 3 bases at V and 6 bases at J, with 15 bases between the two ends. CDR3 sequence reads: CSASAAVGVEQYF. The CDR3 DNA reads as TGCAGTGCTAGCGCGGCGGTTGGGGTCGAGCAGTACTTC.

The chain recombines TRBV7-8 with TRBJ2-4, with 16 bases aligning to TRBD2. The J segment lost 8 bases and the V segment lost 5 bases, leaving 6 bases of the junction unmatched. CDR1 SGHVS and CDR2 FQNEAQ come from the germline V gene. The length of the CDR3 is 16 residues. The CDR3 loop reads CASSLRGLAGGDIQYF. The CDR3 DNA follows: TGTGCCAGCAGCCTGAGGGGACTAGCGGGAGGGGACATTCAGTACTTC. Full variable domain (missing parts from reference TRBV7-8 and TRBJ2-4): GAGVSQSPRYKVAKRGQDVALRCDPISGHVSLFWYQQALGQGPEFLTYFQNEAQLDKSGLPSDRFFAERPEGSVSTLKIQRTQQEDSAVYLCASSLRGLAGGDIQYFGAGTRLSVL.

The chain uses TRBV19 and TRBJ2-5, with D tentatively TRBD1 or TRBD2 (5 bases each). CDR1 and CDR2 from the germline V gene are LNHDA and SQIVND (reference sequence). Trimming stripped 9 bases from V and 5 bases from J, with 19 bases between. The CDR3 consists of 14 residues. The CDR3 loop reads CASRDPRVWETQYF. The CDR3 nucleotides are TGTGCCAGCCGGGACCCAAGGGTCTGGGAGACCCAGTACTTC. Combining the CDR3 with reference TRBV19 and TRBJ2-5 gives the whole variable domain DGGITQSPKYLFRKEGQNVTLSCEQNLNHDAMYWYRQDPGQGLRLIYYSQIVNDFQKGDIAEGYSVSREKKESFPLTVTSAQKNPTAFYLCASRDPRVWETQYFGPGTRLLVL.